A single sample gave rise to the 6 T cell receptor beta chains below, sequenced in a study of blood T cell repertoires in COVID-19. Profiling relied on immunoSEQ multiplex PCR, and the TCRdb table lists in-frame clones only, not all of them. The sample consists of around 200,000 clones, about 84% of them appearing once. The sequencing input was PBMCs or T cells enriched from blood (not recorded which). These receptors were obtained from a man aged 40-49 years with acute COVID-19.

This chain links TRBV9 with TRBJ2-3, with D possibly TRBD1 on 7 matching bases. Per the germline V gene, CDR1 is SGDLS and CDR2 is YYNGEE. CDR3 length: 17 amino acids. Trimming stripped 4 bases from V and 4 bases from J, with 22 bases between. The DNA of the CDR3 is TGTGCCAGCAGCCCTAGCGTACAGGGGTCGTTTGCAGATACGCAGTATTTT. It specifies CASSPSVQGSFADTQYF.

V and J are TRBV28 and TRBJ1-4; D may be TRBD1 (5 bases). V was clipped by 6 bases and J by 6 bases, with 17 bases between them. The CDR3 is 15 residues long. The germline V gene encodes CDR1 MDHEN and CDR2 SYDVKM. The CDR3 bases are TGTGCCAGCAGCCCTAACTGGGGAGGGGATGAAAAACTGTTTTTT. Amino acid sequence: CASSPNWGGDEKLFF.

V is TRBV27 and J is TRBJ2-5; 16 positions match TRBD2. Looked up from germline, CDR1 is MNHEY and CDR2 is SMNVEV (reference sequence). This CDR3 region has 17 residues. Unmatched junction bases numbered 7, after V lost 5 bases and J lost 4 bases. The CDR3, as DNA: TGTGCCAGCAGTCTGGGACTAGCGGGAGGGCCCGGAGAGACCCAGTACTTC. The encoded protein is CASSLGLAGGPGETQYF.

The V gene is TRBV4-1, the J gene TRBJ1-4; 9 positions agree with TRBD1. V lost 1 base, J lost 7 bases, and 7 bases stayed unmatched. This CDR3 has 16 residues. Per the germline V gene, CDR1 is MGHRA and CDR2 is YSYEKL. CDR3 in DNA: TGCGCCAGCAGCCAAGTTCCCCACAGGGGGCGTGAAAAACTGTTTTTT. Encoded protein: CASSQVPHRGREKLFF.

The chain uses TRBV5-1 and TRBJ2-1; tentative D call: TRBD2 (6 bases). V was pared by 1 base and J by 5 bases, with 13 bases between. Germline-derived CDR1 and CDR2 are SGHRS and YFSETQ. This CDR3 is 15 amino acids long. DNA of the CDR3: TGCGCCAGCAGCTTGACGGGGGTTCGAAACAATGAGCAGTTCTTC. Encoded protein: CASSLTGVRNNEQFF.

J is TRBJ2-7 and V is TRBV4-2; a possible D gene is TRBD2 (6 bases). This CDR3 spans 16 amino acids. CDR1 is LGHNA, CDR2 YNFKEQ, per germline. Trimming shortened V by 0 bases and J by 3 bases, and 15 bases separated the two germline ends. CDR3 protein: CASSQDALLSGYEQYF. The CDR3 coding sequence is TGTGCCAGCAGCCAAGACGCCCTTCTTAGCGGCTACGAGCAGTACTTC.